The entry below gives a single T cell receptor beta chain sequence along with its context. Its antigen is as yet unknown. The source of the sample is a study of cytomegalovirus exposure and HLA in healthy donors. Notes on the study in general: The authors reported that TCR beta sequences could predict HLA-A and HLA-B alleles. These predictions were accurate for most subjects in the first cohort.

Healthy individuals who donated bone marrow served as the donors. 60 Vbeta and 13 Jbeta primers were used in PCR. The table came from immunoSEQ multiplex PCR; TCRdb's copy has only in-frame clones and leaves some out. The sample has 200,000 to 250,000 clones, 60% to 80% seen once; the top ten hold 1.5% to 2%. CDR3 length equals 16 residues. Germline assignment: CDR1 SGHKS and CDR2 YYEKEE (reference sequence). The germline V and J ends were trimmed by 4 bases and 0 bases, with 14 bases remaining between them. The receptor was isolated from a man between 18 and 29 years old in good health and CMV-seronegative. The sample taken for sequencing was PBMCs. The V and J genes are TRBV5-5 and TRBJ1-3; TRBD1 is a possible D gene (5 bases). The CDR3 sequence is CASSTLQAISGNTIYF. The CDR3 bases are TGTGCCAGCAGCACTCTACAGGCCATCTCTGGAAACACCATATATTTT.